The clone carrying this T cell receptor beta chain was recorded many times. The study based diagnoses on clinical symptoms, serum thyroxine and TRAb, thyroid ultrasound and orbital computed tomography. This sample holds PBMCs from 8.5 to 10 ml fresh peripheral blood. The J segment lost 8 bases and the V segment lost 5 bases, leaving 8 bases of the junction unmatched. CDR1 is GTSNPN and CDR2 is SVGIG in the germline V gene (reference sequence). The CDR3 is 13 residues long. The entry originates in a study of T cells in Graves' hyperthyroidism and ophthalmopathy. RNA transcripts yielded amplified TCR beta CDR3 regions. In the first-round RT-PCR of the TCR CDR3, the HTBI primer set was used. From the multiplex PCR reads, TCRdb called clonotypes with MiXCR, one entry per CDR3 protein. The table records about 500,000 distinct CDR3 sequences, roughly 17% of them present only once.

Sequenced input: blood. This receptor was taken from a woman aged 18-29 years with Graves' ophthalmopathy. V gene TRBV30 combines with J gene TRBJ1-2; TRBD1 aligns across 10 bases. The CDR3 sequence is CAWSSGTGDGYTF. Written as DNA, the CDR3 is TGTGCCTGGTCATCCGGGACAGGGGACGGCTACACCTTC. Looking up the rest from reference TRBV30 and TRBJ1-2 gives the full variable domain: SQTIHQWPATLVQPVGSPLSLECTVEGTSNPNLYWYRQAAGRGLQLLFYSVGIGQISSEVPQNLSASRPQDRQFILSSKKLLLSDSGFYLCAWSSGTGDGYTFGSGTRLTVV.